This T cell receptor beta chain was observed in a study of molecular identifiers for immune sequencing clone quantification. This clonotype showed up many times. The CDR3 is 15 residues long. Trimming pared 0 bases from V and 3 bases from J, leaving 12 bases between. Germline V gives CDR1 MNHEY, CDR2 SVGAGI. TCRdb itself ran the PCR reads through MiXCR, one entry per CDR3 protein. The table lists 88,000 or so distinct CDR3 sequences, around 23% of them singletons. From around 18,000 to 910,000 sorted cells, naive CD8 libraries were generated with 10%, 30% or 50% RNA. The sequenced sample was naive CD8+ T cells from blood, with Jurkat cell RNA spiked in. Stated subset: FACS-sorted CD8+CD4-CCR7+CD45RA+ naive T cells. The chain recombines TRBV6-5 with TRBJ2-7; D is unresolved. This TCR was recovered from a human donor in good health. Some libraries in this study had Jurkat cell RNA spiked in. The DNA for the CDR3 is TGTGCCAGCAGTTACTCCTCGGACGGATACTACGAGCAGTACTTC. Translation gives CASSYSSDGYYEQYF.